This is a list of T cell receptor beta chains from one sample in a study of OX40 agonist ivuxolimab in advanced cancers. This table comes from immunoSEQ multiplex PCR, and its TCRdb copy is limited to in-frame clones, with some not included. The sample yields approximately 60,000 clones, roughly 90% seen once. The source material was CD4+ or CD8+ T cells sorted from blood, sampled in a trial of the OX40 agonist ivuxolimab. These TCRs come from an adult with an advanced solid tumor such as melanoma, head and neck, liver or kidney cancer. The CDR3 runs from the conserved cysteine through the conserved F or W. Each record gives: V gene, D gene, J gene, clone size, CDR3 protein, CDR3 DNA. A D gene is named only where the DNA matches it firmly. Expanded clones get a size class; other rows say once, few or many, or leave the size out.

TRBV6-1	NA	TRBJ1-2	NA	CASSENGGPYGYTF	TGTGCCAGCAGTGAAAATGGGGGCCCCTATGGCTACACCTTC
TRBV30	TRBD2	TRBJ2-5	NA	CAWSGSFSGRAQETQYF	TGTGCCTGGAGCGGAAGCTTTAGCGGGAGGGCCCAAGAGACCCAGTACTTC
TRBV25-1	NA	TRBJ2-2	NA	CASSEFRNTGELFF	TGTGCCAGCAGTGAATTCAGAAACACCGGGGAGCTGTTTTTT
TRBV9	TRBD1	TRBJ2-7	NA	CASSVTGTGTYEQYF	TGTGCCAGCAGCGTAACCGGGACAGGGACCTACGAGCAGTACTTC
TRBV10-3	NA	TRBJ1-4	NA	CAISVQGPPSEKLFF	TGTGCCATCAGTGTGCAGGGCCCTCCCTCTGAAAAACTGTTTTTT
TRBV11-3	NA	TRBJ1-6	NA	CASSLDPGNSPLHF	TGTGCCAGCAGCTTAGATCCGGGGAATTCACCCCTCCACTTT
TRBV7-9	NA	TRBJ1-1	NA	CASTLGEGPEAFF	TGTGCCAGCACGCTTGGGGAGGGCCCTGAAGCTTTCTTT
TRBV20-1	NA	TRBJ1-2	NA	CSASLDYGYTF	TGCAGTGCTAGTTTGGACTATGGCTACACCTTC
TRBV6-5	TRBD1	TRBJ2-7	NA	CASSQGQAYEQYF	TGTGCCAGCAGTCAGGGACAGGCCTACGAGCAGTACTTC
TRBV7-2	NA	TRBJ2-5	NA	CASSDPAVKETQYF	TGTGCCAGCAGTGACCCCGCGGTGAAAGAGACCCAGTACTTC
TRBV25-1	NA	TRBJ2-5	NA	CASSGGLGKTQYF	TGTGCCAGCAGTGGGGGTTTGGGAAAGACCCAGTACTTC
TRBV30	NA	TRBJ2-1	NA	CAWSVGSFGQEQFF	TGTGCCTGGAGTGTAGGGAGCTTCGGGCAGGAGCAGTTCTTC
TRBV5-4	NA	TRBJ1-2	NA	CASNQQGDYGYTF	TGTGCCAGCAACCAACAGGGAGACTATGGCTACACCTTC
TRBV11-2	NA	TRBJ2-7	once	CASSLSGGPYEQYF	TGTGCCAGCAGCTTATCCGGTGGCCCCTACGAGCAGTACTTC
TRBV2	NA	TRBJ2-3	NA	CASNLRGGSFGADTQYF	TGTGCCAGCAACCTGAGGGGGGGCTCCTTTGGTGCAGATACGCAGTATTTT
TRBV19	NA	TRBJ2-2	NA	CASSWGTGELFF	TGTGCCAGTAGTTGGGGAACCGGGGAGCTGTTTTTT
TRBV5-1	NA	TRBJ2-7	NA	CASSPPSSISYEQYF	TGCGCCAGCAGCCCGCCATCTTCGATCTCCTACGAGCAGTACTTC
TRBV10-2	NA	TRBJ2-1	NA	CASSDEGFSYNEQFF	TGCGCCAGCAGTGATGAGGGTTTTTCCTACAATGAGCAGTTCTTC
TRBV19	TRBD2	TRBJ2-5	NA	CASRERGGTETQYF	TGTGCCAGTAGGGAGCGGGGGGGCACGGAGACCCAGTACTTC
TRBV2	NA	TRBJ2-7	NA	CASSEVFPLSDEQYF	TGTGCCAGCAGTGAAGTCTTCCCACTCTCGGACGAGCAGTACTTC
TRBV10-2	TRBD2	TRBJ2-2	NA	CASSGGTSGGIGELFF	TGCGCCAGCAGTGGGGGGACTAGCGGGGGGATCGGGGAGCTGTTTTTT
TRBV9	NA	TRBJ2-7	NA	CASSVGNEQYF	TGTGCCAGCAGCGTAGGTAATGAGCAGTACTTC
TRBV7-9	NA	TRBJ1-1	few	CASSPSVGNTEAFF	TGTGCCAGCAGCCCATCTGTCGGGAACACTGAAGCTTTCTTT
TRBV6-1	NA	TRBJ2-7	NA	CASRALQGGNYEQYF	TGTGCCAGCAGGGCGTTACAGGGTGGTAACTACGAGCAGTACTTC
TRBV6-1	TRBD1	TRBJ1-1	NA	CASSRDRSTEAFF	TGTGCCAGCAGCCGGGACAGGTCGACTGAAGCTTTCTTT
TRBV5-8	NA	TRBJ1-1	NA	CASSFGLNTEAFF	TGTGCCAGCAGCTTTGGGTTGAACACTGAAGCTTTCTTT
TRBV10-3	NA	TRBJ1-6	NA	CAISTTSSSNNSPLHF	TGTGCCATCAGTACAACCTCCTCCTCCAATAATTCACCCCTCCACTTT
TRBV5-1	NA	TRBJ2-7	NA	CASAATSSYEQYF	TGCGCCAGCGCCGCGACGAGCTCCTACGAGCAGTACTTC
TRBV19	NA	TRBJ2-7	NA	CASSIGRGKGAHSYEQYF	TGTGCCAGTAGTATAGGTAGAGGGAAAGGAGCGCACTCCTACGAGCAGTACTTC
TRBV7-6	NA	TRBJ1-1	NA	CASSSHLDNAIEAFF	TGTGCCAGCAGCTCACACCTCGACAACGCTATTGAAGCTTTCTTT
TRBV7-9	TRBD1	TRBJ1-2	NA	CASSAGTGGSGYGYTF	TGTGCCAGCAGCGCGGGGACAGGGGGCTCTGGATATGGCTACACCTTC
TRBV27	NA	TRBJ2-7	NA	CASSSRTGTYEQYF	TGTGCCAGCAGTTCACGGACGGGCACCTACGAGCAGTACTTC
TRBV28	TRBD2	TRBJ2-3	NA	CASSLAASGTDTQYF	TGTGCCAGCAGTTTGGCGGCTAGCGGGACAGATACGCAGTATTTT
TRBV5-1	NA	TRBJ2-1	once	CASRSGREQFF	TGTGCCAGCAGATCCGGTCGGGAGCAGTTCTTC
TRBV27	NA	TRBJ2-3	NA	CASSFLTGGTDTQYF	TGTGCCAGCAGTTTTTTAACGGGAGGCACAGATACGCAGTATTTT
TRBV25-1	NA	TRBJ1-4	NA	CASSEYKGLNEKLFF	TGTGCCAGCAGTGAATACAAGGGGTTAAATGAAAAACTGTTTTTT
TRBV11-3	NA	TRBJ2-2	NA	CASSPSRTGELFF	TGTGCCAGCAGTCCAAGCAGGACCGGGGAGCTGTTTTTT
TRBV9	TRBD1	TRBJ2-7	NA	CASSVLDRSYEQYF	TGTGCCAGCAGCGTACTGGACAGGTCCTACGAGCAGTACTTC
TRBV10-3	TRBD1	TRBJ2-6	NA	CAISTLWTGDSGANVLTF	TGTGCCATCAGTACCCTTTGGACAGGGGACTCTGGGGCCAACGTCCTGACTTTC
TRBV10-3	NA	TRBJ1-2	NA	CAISGREPNYGYTF	TGTGCCATCAGCGGACGGGAACCTAACTATGGCTACACCTTC
TRBV6-6	TRBD1	TRBJ1-2	NA	CASSQDRGHGGYTF	TGTGCCAGCAGTCAGGACAGGGGGCATGGTGGCTACACCTTC
TRBV6-5	NA	TRBJ1-6	NA	CASSYDGGLGSPLHF	TGTGCCAGCAGTTATGATGGGGGCTTGGGATCACCCCTCCACTTT
TRBV5-4	NA	TRBJ1-1	few	CASSLGQLGTEAFF	TGTGCCAGCAGCTTGGGGCAACTAGGGACTGAAGCTTTCTTT
TRBV18	TRBD2	TRBJ2-3	NA	CASSPTSGGTDTQYF	TGTGCCAGCTCACCCACTAGCGGGGGCACAGATACGCAGTATTTT
TRBV5-5	NA	TRBJ2-5	NA	CASTNQASGLETQYF	TGTGCCAGCACCAACCAGGCCTCGGGGCTTGAGACCCAGTACTTC
TRBV4-2	TRBD1	TRBJ2-7	once	CASSQFSGTVSYEQYF	TGTGCCAGCAGCCAATTTTCCGGGACAGTCTCCTACGAGCAGTACTTC
TRBV11-3	TRBD2	TRBJ2-1	NA	CASSSAPLTSREQFF	TGTGCCAGCAGCTCCGCCCCCTTGACTAGCCGAGAGCAGTTCTTC
TRBV18	TRBD2	TRBJ2-1	NA	CASSSGLAGDLEQFF	TGTGCCAGCTCCTCTGGACTAGCGGGGGACCTAGAGCAGTTCTTC
TRBV5-1	NA	TRBJ2-1	NA	CASRDRLVSSYNEQFF	TGCGCCAGCCGCGACAGGTTGGTAAGCTCCTACAATGAGCAGTTCTTC
TRBV29-1	NA	TRBJ1-1	few	CSVAERNTMNTEAFF	TGCAGCGTTGCGGAGCGAAACACCATGAACACTGAAGCTTTCTTT
TRBV7-3	NA	TRBJ2-4	NA	CASSQRGGEGNIQYF	TGTGCCAGCAGCCAAAGGGGCGGCGAGGGAAACATTCAGTACTTC
TRBV7-9	NA	TRBJ2-7	NA	CASTSFRGEQYF	TGTGCCAGCACCTCATTCCGGGGCGAGCAGTACTTC
TRBV7-8	NA	TRBJ1-2	NA	CASSPDGQRRGYTF	TGTGCCAGCAGCCCCGATGGCCAGCGCCGTGGCTACACCTTC